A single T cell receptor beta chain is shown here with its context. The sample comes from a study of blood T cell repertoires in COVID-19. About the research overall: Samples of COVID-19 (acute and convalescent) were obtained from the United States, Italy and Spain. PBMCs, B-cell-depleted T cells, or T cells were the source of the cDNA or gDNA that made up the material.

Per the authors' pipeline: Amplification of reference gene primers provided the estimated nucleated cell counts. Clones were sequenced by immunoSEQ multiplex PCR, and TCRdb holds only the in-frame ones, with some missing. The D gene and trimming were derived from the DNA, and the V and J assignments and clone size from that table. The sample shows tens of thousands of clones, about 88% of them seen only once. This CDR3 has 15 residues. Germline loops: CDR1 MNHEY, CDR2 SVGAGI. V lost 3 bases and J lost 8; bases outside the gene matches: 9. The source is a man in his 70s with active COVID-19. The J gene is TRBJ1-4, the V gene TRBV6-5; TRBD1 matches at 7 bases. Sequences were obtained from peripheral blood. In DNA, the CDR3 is TGTGCCAGCAGTTATTTCACAGGGGACAGCGAAAAACTGTTTTTT. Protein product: CASSYFTGDSEKLFF.